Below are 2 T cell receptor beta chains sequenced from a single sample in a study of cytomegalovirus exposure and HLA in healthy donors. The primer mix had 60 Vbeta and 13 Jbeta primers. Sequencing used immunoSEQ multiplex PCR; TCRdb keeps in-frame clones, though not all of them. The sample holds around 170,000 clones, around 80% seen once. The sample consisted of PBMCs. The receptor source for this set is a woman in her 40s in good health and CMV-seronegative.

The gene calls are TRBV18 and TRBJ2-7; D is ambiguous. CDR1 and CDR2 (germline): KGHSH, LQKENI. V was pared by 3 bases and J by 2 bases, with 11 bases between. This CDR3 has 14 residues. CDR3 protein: CASSPLGTTYEQYF. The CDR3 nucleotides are TGTGCCAGCTCACCGCTTGGCACCACCTACGAGCAGTACTTC.

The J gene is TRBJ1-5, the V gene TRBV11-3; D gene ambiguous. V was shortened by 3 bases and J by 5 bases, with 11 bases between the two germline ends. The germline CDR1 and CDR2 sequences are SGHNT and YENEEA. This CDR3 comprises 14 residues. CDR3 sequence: CASSFGDCYQPQHF. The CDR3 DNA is TGTGCCAGCAGCTTCGGTGATTGTTATCAGCCCCAGCATTTT.